The 25 T cell receptor beta chains listed next were all sequenced from one sample in a study of blood T cell repertoires in COVID-19. Profiling relied on immunoSEQ multiplex PCR, and the TCRdb table lists in-frame clones only, not all of them. Of roughly 80,000 clones in the sample, just over 90% were seen once. Sequencing was performed on peripheral blood. These receptors all stem from a man between 50 and 59 years old with COVID-19, enrolled during active disease.

The chain recombines TRBV19 with TRBJ1-1, with 9 nucleotides matching TRBD1. The CDR3 consists of 18 residues. V shed 1 base, J shed 2 bases, and the junction held 11 bases outside the gene matches. Germline CDR1 LNHDA, CDR2 SQIVND (reference sequence). The CDR3: CASSIVSSNRGHNTEAFF. CDR3 nucleotide sequence: TGTGCCAGTAGTATAGTTTCATCGAACAGGGGGCATAACACTGAAGCTTTCTTT.

V is TRBV5-1 and J is TRBJ2-7; 16 positions agree with TRBD2. V gave up 5 bases and J gave up 4 bases; unmatched junction bases: 6. The CDR3 is 16 amino acids. Germline CDR1 is SGHRS and CDR2 is YFSETQ. The CDR3 DNA is TGCGCCAGCAGACCTGGGACTAGCGGGAGGGGTTACGAGCAGTACTTC. Amino acids: CASRPGTSGRGYEQYF. The whole variable domain, remainder taken from reference TRBV5-1 and TRBJ2-7, is KAGVTQTPRYLIKTRGQQVTLSCSPISGHRSVSWYQQTPGQGLQFLFEYFSETQRNKGNFPGRFSGRQFSNSRSEMNVSTLELGDSALYLCASRPGTSGRGYEQYFGPGTRLTVT.

V and J are TRBV21-1 and TRBJ2-3; the table names TRBD1, a call not compared with the DNA. TRBV21-1 corresponds to a pseudogene. This CDR3 spans 12 amino acids. As DNA, the CDR3 is TGTGCCAGCAGCCCCAGGCGAAATACGCAGTATTTT. Translated: CASSPRRNTQYF.

CDR3 sequence (DNA): TGTGCCAGCAGCGTAGGAGGGCGCGAGCAGTACTTC. This codes for CASSVGGREQYF. The chain couples TRBV9 to TRBJ2-7, with D maybe TRBD2 (5 bases). Trimming stripped 0 bases from V and 6 bases from J, with 7 bases between. The germline V gene has CDR1 SGDLS and CDR2 YYNGEE. The CDR3 sequence is 12 residues long.

The V and J genes are TRBV7-2 and TRBJ2-7, with D perhaps matching TRBD2 (6 bases). The CDR3 has 14 amino acids. V was trimmed by 1 base and J by 0 bases, leaving 7 bases between them. Germline V lookup: CDR1 SGHTA, CDR2 FQGNSA. CDR3 coding DNA: TGTGCCAGCAGCTTAGTGGGGGGCTCCTACGAGCAGTACGTC. As protein: CASSLVGGSYEQYV.

The sample holds one count of this clone. The genes are TRBV5-1 and TRBJ1-2; TRBD1 aligns across 10 bases. CDR3 size: 14 residues. Germline V gene data show CDR1 as SGHRS and CDR2 as YFSETQ. With 3 bases clipped from V and 6 bases from J, the junction kept 5 bases outside the gene matches. In DNA, the CDR3 is TGCGCCAGCAGCTCGGGACAGGGGACTGATGGCTACACCTTC. Its translation: CASSSGQGTDGYTF.

This chain uses TRBV5-6 with TRBJ2-7; no clear D. CDR1 and CDR2 (germline): SGHDT, YYEEEE. The CDR3 sequence is 17 residues long. The germline V and J ends were trimmed by 4 bases and 4 bases, with 24 bases remaining between them. The CDR3 DNA reads as TGTGCCAGCAGCCCCGGTGCGAGCCCTGTCGCGTCTTACGAGCAGTACTTC. Its protein is CASSPGASPVASYEQYF. Filled out from reference TRBV5-6 and TRBJ2-7, the complete variable domain reads DAGVTQSPTHLIKTRGQQVTLRCSPKSGHDTVSWYQQALGQGPQFIFQYYEEEERQRGNFPDRFSGHQFPNYSSELNVNALLLGDSALYLCASSPGASPVASYEQYFGPGTRLTVT.

The rearrangement links TRBV5-1 to TRBJ2-5, with 10 bases identical to TRBD1. V gave up 4 bases and J gave up 7 bases; unmatched junction bases: 22. From germline, CDR1 is SGHRS and CDR2 YFSETQ. There are 19 residues in the CDR3. CDR3 bases: TGCGCCAGCAGCAAAGACAGGGGGCATTTATGGGAGCCCATCGGGACCCAGTACTTC. Amino acid sequence: CASSKDRGHLWEPIGTQYF.

The chain combines TRBV3-1 (or the pseudogene TRBV3-2) with TRBJ1-1; 7 bases are a match to TRBD1. The CDR3 contains 16 residues. Per the germline V gene, CDR1 is LGHDT and CDR2 is YNNKEL (reference sequence). With V trimmed by 2 bases and J by 0 bases, 6 bases remained unmatched. The CDR3 DNA follows: TGTGCCAGCAGCCAAATCAACAGGGGTATGAACACTGAAGCTTTCTTT. Its translation: CASSQINRGMNTEAFF.

CDR3 residues: CASSDSGGPTGELFF. As DNA, the CDR3 is TGTGCCAGCAGTGACAGCGGGGGACCTACCGGGGAGCTGTTTTTT. The chain couples TRBV5-6 to TRBJ2-2, with 8 bases lining up with TRBD2. Germline values: CDR1 SGHDT, CDR2 YYEEEE. V shed 5 bases and J 5 bases; nucleotides not matched to a gene: 8. The CDR3 runs to 15 residues. Drawing the rest from reference TRBV5-6 and TRBJ2-2, the complete variable domain is DAGVTQSPTHLIKTRGQQVTLRCSPKSGHDTVSWYQQALGQGPQFIFQYYEEEERQRGNFPDRFSGHQFPNYSSELNVNALLLGDSALYLCASSDSGGPTGELFFGEGSRLTVL.

This chain connects TRBV20-1 to TRBJ1-2; D perhaps matches TRBD1 (6 bases). V lost 3 bases and J lost 4, with 12 bases in between. The CDR3 totals 13 residues. Germline V gene sequence: CDR1 DFQATT, CDR2 SNEGSKA (reference sequence). DNA of the CDR3: TGCAGTGCTAGTGGTGGACAGAGCTATGGCTACACCTTC. It specifies CSASGGQSYGYTF.

This chain links TRBV29-1 with TRBJ2-7; 8 bases fit TRBD1. V dropped 6 bases and J dropped 2; count of bases not matched to a gene: 9. CDR1 SQVTM and CDR2 ANQGSEA come from the germline V gene. The CDR3 loop spans 14 amino acids. The CDR3 sequence is CSVRAQGETYEQYF. The CDR3 DNA sequence: TGCAGCGTGAGGGCACAGGGGGAGACCTACGAGCAGTACTTC.

The chain employs TRBV4-1 and TRBJ1-1; D gene ambiguous. The CDR3 covers 13 residues. Trimming shortened V by 0 bases and J by 5 bases, and 7 bases separated the two germline ends. Germline-derived CDR1 and CDR2 are MGHRA and YSYEKL. Here the CDR3 reads CASSQDHATEAFF. The CDR3 nucleotides read TGCGCCAGCAGCCAAGATCACGCGACTGAAGCTTTCTTT.

The rearrangement joins TRBV23-1 to TRBJ2-7; D gene uncertain. Being an ORF, TRBV23-1 has a function that is uncertain. The V end was cut by 0 bases, the J end by 2 bases, with 17 bases between. CDR3 size: 17 residues. The CDR3 spells CASSQSGNSNLTYEQYV. CDR3 sequence (DNA): TGCGCCAGCAGTCAATCAGGCAACAGTAACCTTACCTACGAGCAGTACGTC.

Regarding this clone: Other DNA variants within this sample encode the same CDR3. The V gene is TRBV7-2, the J gene TRBJ2-7, with no clear D. The CDR3 consists of 12 residues. V dropped 3 bases and J dropped 4 bases, with 7 bases sitting between them. CDR1 and CDR2 (germline): SGHTA, FQGNSA. The CDR3: CASSFNSYEQYF. The DNA for the CDR3 is TGTGCCAGCAGCTTCAACTCTTACGAGCAGTACTTC.

This chain connects TRBV6-2 or TRBV6-3 to TRBJ2-7, with unresolved D. The CDR3 runs to 12 residues. Germline V gene lookup returns CDR1 MNHEY and CDR2 SVGEGT. V lost 6 bases and J 6 bases, leaving 12 bases between the germline ends. CDR3 loop: CASSRGPSEQYF. CDR3 in DNA: TGTGCCAGCAGCCGCGGCCCCTCCGAGCAGTACTTC.

V usage is TRBV30 and J usage is TRBJ2-7; a weak D match, TRBD1 (6 bases). Trimming pared 1 base from V and 2 bases from J, leaving 18 bases between. Per germline, CDR1 GTSNPN and CDR2 SVGIG (reference sequence). The CDR3 is made up of 16 amino acids. The CDR3 protein is CAWSAAAAGETYEQYF. CDR3 in DNA: TGTGCCTGGAGTGCAGCCGCGGCAGGGGAGACCTACGAGCAGTACTTC.

V is TRBV6-5 and J is TRBJ2-7; perhaps TRBD1 as D (6 bases). CDR1 is MNHEY, CDR2 SVGAGI, per germline. This CDR3 has 15 amino acids. V lost 7 bases and J 0 bases, leaving 16 bases between the germline ends. In DNA, the CDR3 is TGTGCCAGCACCCGAAGGGGGACGGTCTCCTACGAGCAGTACTTC. Encoded protein: CASTRRGTVSYEQYF.

The V gene is TRBV27, the J gene TRBJ2-1; possible D gene TRBD2, 5 bases. The CDR3 consists of 15 residues. The V end lost 2 bases, the J end lost 8 bases, and 16 bases lay between the germline ends. Germline V gene data show CDR1 as MNHEY and CDR2 as SMNVEV (reference sequence). The CDR3: CASSLEGDPGDEQFF. DNA for the CDR3: TGTGCCAGCAGTTTAGAGGGCGATCCTGGGGATGAGCAGTTCTTC.

This clone was counted a single time. The chain is built from TRBV24-1 and TRBJ2-5; 8 bases are shared with TRBD1. The CDR3 is made up of 15 amino acids. Germline V gene lookup returns CDR1 KGHDR and CDR2 SFDVKD. The J segment lost 5 bases and the V segment lost 4 bases, leaving 8 bases of the junction unmatched. In DNA form, the CDR3 reads TGTGCCACCAGTGACCCCAGGGGGCTCCAGGAGACCCAGTACTTC. This sequence encodes CATSDPRGLQETQYF.

V is TRBV18 and J is TRBJ1-1; 10 bases fit TRBD1. J gave up 0 bases and V 6 bases, and 4 bases lay outside the gene matches. Germline CDR1 is KGHSH and CDR2 is LQKENI. The CDR3 is 15 amino acids. The CDR3, as DNA: TGTGCCAGCTCCGGGACAGGGGAAATGAACACTGAAGCTTTCTTT. It encodes CASSGTGEMNTEAFF.

J is TRBJ2-1 and V is TRBV7-9; D possibly corresponds to TRBD1 (5 bases). V was pared by 5 bases and J by 8 bases, with 19 bases between. The CDR3 loop spans 15 amino acids. Per the germline V gene, CDR1 is SEHNR and CDR2 is FQNEAQ (reference sequence). CDR3 amino acids: CASSHLGAGWDEQFF. The CDR3 bases are TGTGCCAGCAGCCACTTAGGGGCAGGGTGGGATGAGCAGTTCTTC.

The chain combines TRBV5-6 with TRBJ2-7, with D hard to call. The CDR3 is made up of 14 amino acids. CDR1 is SGHDT and CDR2 is YYEEEE in the germline V gene. V was shortened by 4 bases and J by 2 bases, with 13 bases between the two germline ends. The CDR3 DNA reads TGTGCCAGCAGCCCCCCCCGACATCCCTACGAGCAGTACTTC. Its translation is CASSPPRHPYEQYF. The complete variable domain, with remaining parts taken from reference TRBV5-6 and TRBJ2-7, reads DAGVTQSPTHLIKTRGQQVTLRCSPKSGHDTVSWYQQALGQGPQFIFQYYEEEERQRGNFPDRFSGHQFPNYSSELNVNALLLGDSALYLCASSPPRHPYEQYFGPGTRLTVT.

The chain joins TRBV13 to TRBJ1-1; D possibly corresponds to TRBD1 (5 bases). The CDR3 is made up of 14 amino acids. From germline, CDR1 is PRHDT and CDR2 FYEKMQ (reference sequence). Trimming shortened V by 6 bases and J by 3 bases, and 14 bases separated the two germline ends. CDR3 residues: CASSLNTGDTEAFF. In DNA, the CDR3 is TGTGCCAGCAGTCTTAATACAGGTGACACTGAAGCTTTCTTT.

The V and J genes are TRBV11-1 and TRBJ2-1, with 8 bases aligning to TRBD1. J lost 0 bases, V lost 5 bases, and 3 bases had no gene match. Germline CDR1 reads SGHAT; CDR2 reads FQDESV (reference sequence). CDR3 length equals 15 residues. CDR3 protein: CASSPTGGSYNEQFF. The CDR3 DNA reads as TGTGCCAGCAGCCCCACAGGGGGCTCCTACAATGAGCAGTTCTTC.